These T cell receptor beta chains were read from a single sample in a study of blood T cell repertoires in COVID-19. Repertoires were generated with immunoSEQ multiplex PCR, while TCRdb's copy carries only in-frame clones and drops some. The sample consists of 380,000 or so clones, 87% of them appearing once. Material: PBMCs or T cells enriched from blood (not recorded which). These receptor sequences come from a young man who had recovered from COVID-19. Each CDR3 is given with its conserved first and last residue. A D gene is named only where the DNA matches it firmly. Not all rows give a size; the values are once, few, many and, for expanded clones, a class.

NA	TRBJ2-5	NA	TRBV10-3	CATKDSNQETQYF	TGTGCCACCAAGGACTCCAACCAAGAGACCCAGTACTTC
NA	TRBJ2-5	NA	TRBV3-1/TRBV3-2	CASSQGLALTQYF	TGTGCCAGCAGCCAGGGCCTAGCGTTGACCCAGTACTTC
TRBD2	TRBJ2-7	NA	TRBV27	CASSSLGLAGVNYEQYF	TGTGCCAGCAGTTCCCTCGGACTAGCGGGGGTGAACTACGAGCAGTACTTC
NA	TRBJ2-6	NA	TRBV27	CASSLNSPSGANVLTF	TGTGCCAGCAGTTTGAACAGTCCCTCTGGGGCCAACGTCCTGACTTTC
NA	TRBJ1-5	NA	TRBV28	CASSLRQLYQGMDQPQHF	TGTGCCAGCAGTTTAAGGCAACTCTATCAGGGGATGGATCAGCCCCAGCATTTT
TRBD1	TRBJ1-2	NA	TRBV6-1	CASSEPGQGLYGYTF	TGTGCCAGCAGTGAACCGGGACAGGGGCTGTATGGCTACACCTTC
NA	TRBJ1-3	NA	TRBV2	CASSGEGSSGNTIYF	TGTGCCAGCAGTGGCGAGGGAAGTTCTGGAAACACCATATATTTT
TRBD1	TRBJ2-2	NA	TRBV5-5	CASRPSPGTGNAGELFF	TGTGCCAGCCGACCATCTCCCGGGACAGGGAACGCCGGGGAGCTGTTTTTT
NA	TRBJ2-7	NA	TRBV19	CASKSTGSYEQYF	TGTGCCAGTAAATCCACAGGGAGCTACGAGCAGTACTTC
NA	TRBJ2-7	NA	TRBV5-4	CASSLAGTYEQYF	TGTGCCAGCAGCTTGGCAGGAACCTACGAGCAGTACTTC
NA	TRBJ2-7	NA	TRBV7-2	CASSLSDNISYEQYF	TGTGCCAGCAGCTTATCCGACAACATTTCGTACGAGCAGTACTTC
NA	TRBJ2-3	NA	TRBV29-1	CSVAASADTQYF	TGCAGCGTCGCGGCCAGCGCAGATACGCAGTATTTT
NA	TRBJ1-2	NA	TRBV7-2	CASSQLGGPYGYTF	TGTGCCAGCAGCCAACTGGGGGGGCCCTATGGCTACACCTTC
TRBD1	TRBJ2-4	few	TRBV7-9	CASSRVDRDGNIQYF	TGTGCCAGCAGCCGGGTTGACAGGGACGGAAACATTCAGTACTTC
NA	TRBJ2-3	once	TRBV7-3	CASSPGTDTQYF	TGTGCCAGCAGCCCCGGCACAGATACGCAGTATTTT
TRBD1	TRBJ2-1	NA	TRBV15	CATSNYRGLSYNEQFF	TGTGCCACCAGCAACTACAGGGGGCTGTCCTACAATGAGCAGTTCTTC
TRBD1	TRBJ1-1	NA	TRBV9	CASSVLTDRANTEAFF	TGTGCCAGCAGCGTGTTAACGGACAGGGCGAACACTGAAGCTTTCTTT
TRBD1	TRBJ1-2	NA	TRBV27	CASSLSGQAIYGYTF	TGTGCCAGCAGTTTATCCGGACAGGCGATCTATGGCTACACCTTC
NA	TRBJ1-1	once	TRBV11-2	CASSLAVNTEAFF	TGTGCCAGCAGCTTAGCAGTGAACACTGAAGCTTTCTTT
NA	TRBJ2-7	NA	TRBV2	CASSEGPYEQYF	TGTGCCAGCAGTGAAGGGCCCTACGAGCAGTACTTC
NA	TRBJ1-4	NA	TRBV5-1	CASSLERSGGYEKLFF	TGCGCCAGCAGCTTGGAGAGGTCCGGGGGATATGAAAAACTGTTTTTT
NA	TRBJ1-6	NA	TRBV18	CASSRTGHNSPLHF	TGTGCCAGCTCAAGAACAGGGCACAATTCACCCCTCCACTTT
TRBD2	TRBJ2-1	NA	TRBV7-8	CASTFDTSGKLFYNEQFF	TGTGCCAGCACCTTCGATACTAGCGGGAAACTTTTCTACAATGAGCAGTTCTTC
NA	TRBJ1-4	once	TRBV6-5	CASRGSTNEKLFF	TGTGCCAGCCGGGGGTCAACTAATGAAAAACTGTTTTTT
NA	TRBJ1-6	NA	TRBV6-2/TRBV6-3	CASSYLGGSPLHF	TGTGCCAGCAGTTACCTCGGGGGTTCACCCCTCCACTTT
TRBD1	TRBJ1-2	NA	TRBV25-1	CASSATPGTGGGNGYTF	TGTGCCAGCAGTGCCACTCCCGGGACAGGGGGCGGTAATGGCTACACCTTC
TRBD1	TRBJ1-2	few	TRBV3-1/TRBV3-2	CASSQDGGQGSGGYTF	TGTGCCAGCAGCCAAGATGGAGGACAGGGAAGTGGAGGCTACACCTTC
TRBD1	TRBJ2-7	few	TRBV7-9	CASSLEGTAYEQYF	TGTGCCAGCAGCTTAGAAGGGACAGCCTACGAGCAGTACTTC